These 20 T cell receptor beta chains came from one sample sequenced in a study of blood T cell repertoires in COVID-19. Data came from immunoSEQ multiplex PCR; TCRdb stores just in-frame clones and leaves some out. The sample lists 350,000 to 400,000 clones, roughly 90% occurring once. Specimen: peripheral blood. Every receptor here comes from a woman in her twenties or thirties with COVID-19, enrolled during active disease.

The CDR3 DNA reads TGTGCCAGCAGTCAATCAGCGTATCAGTACGTC. Translated: CASSQSAYQYV. The genes are TRBV6-2 or TRBV6-3 and TRBJ2-7; D call uncertain. Looked up from germline, CDR1 is MNHEY and CDR2 is SVGEGT. Trimming stripped 5 bases from V and 10 bases from J, with 12 bases between. CDR3 length equals 11 residues.

The chain has TRBV4-1 and TRBJ2-5, with TRBD1 matching 9 bases. J gave up 3 bases and V 2 bases, and 4 bases lay outside the gene matches. Germline CDR1 is MGHRA and CDR2 is YSYEKL. CDR3 size: 15 residues. The CDR3 coding sequence is TGCGCCAGCAGCCAACTGGGACAGGGCAAAGAGACCCAGTACTTC. This gives the protein CASSQLGQGKETQYF.

J is TRBJ1-5 and V is TRBV28, with D possibly matching TRBD1 (6 bases). The CDR3 consists of 14 residues. Germline CDR1 is MDHEN and CDR2 is SYDVKM. With 6 bases removed from V and 0 bases from J, the gap between germline ends came to 9 bases. The CDR3 nucleotides are TGTGCCAGCAGCCAGGGGAATAGCAATCAGCCCCAGCATTTT. Amino acid sequence: CASSQGNSNQPQHF.

The chain has TRBV5-6 and TRBJ1-5; D is possibly TRBD1 (5 bases). The CDR3 loop spans 14 amino acids. Germline V gene sequence: CDR1 SGHDT, CDR2 YYEEEE. V lost 4 bases and J lost 1, with 9 bases in between. CDR3 sequence reads: CASSGWGSNQPQHF. Here the CDR3 DNA reads TGTGCCAGCAGCGGGTGGGGCAGCAATCAGCCCCAGCATTTT. Based on the CDR3 plus reference TRBV5-6 and TRBJ1-5, the full variable domain is DAGVTQSPTHLIKTRGQQVTLRCSPKSGHDTVSWYQQALGQGPQFIFQYYEEEERQRGNFPDRFSGHQFPNYSSELNVNALLLGDSALYLCASSGWGSNQPQHFGDGTRLSIL.

The chain has TRBV12-5 and TRBJ2-1; 10 bases match TRBD2. The CDR3 totals 15 residues. V gave up 5 bases and J gave up 4 bases; unmatched junction bases: 5. Germline lookup yields CDR1 LGHNT and CDR2 FRNRAP. The CDR3 region is CASGELAGLYNEQFF. The CDR3 nucleotides read TGTGCTAGTGGTGAACTAGCGGGGCTGTACAATGAGCAGTTCTTC. The variable domain in full, with the rest retrieved from reference TRBV12-5 and TRBJ2-1, is DARVTQTPRHKVTEMGQEVTMRCQPILGHNTVFWYRQTMMQGLELLAYFRNRAPLDDSGMPKDRFSAEMPDATLATLKIQPSEPRDSAVYFCASGELAGLYNEQFFGPGTRLTVL.

In this sample, this clone turned up once. The gene calls are TRBV11-2 and TRBJ2-7; 8 bases line up with TRBD2. CDR3 size: 16 residues. Germline-derived CDR1 and CDR2 are SGHAT and FQNNGV. V lost 1 base to trimming and J lost 3 bases; unmatched junction nucleotides: 8. DNA of the CDR3: TGTGCCAGCAGCTTAGGGGCCCCGGGACTAGGCTACGAGCAGTACGTC. Protein product: CASSLGAPGLGYEQYV.

This chain joins TRBV11-3 and TRBJ2-1, with 13 bases lining up with TRBD2. The germline CDR1 and CDR2 sequences are SGHNT and YENEEA. The CDR3 length is 17 residues. J lost 0 bases, V lost 8 bases, and 7 bases had no gene match. The CDR3 reads CASVGLAGRTSYNEQFF. DNA for the CDR3: TGTGCCAGCGTGGGACTAGCGGGACGAACCTCCTACAATGAGCAGTTCTTC. The full variable domain, with the rest looked up from reference TRBV11-3 and TRBJ2-1, is EAGVVQSPRYKIIEKKQPVAFWCNPISGHNTLYWYLQNLGQGPELLIRYENEEAVDDSQLPKDRFSAERLKGVDSTLKIQPAELGDSAVYLCASVGLAGRTSYNEQFFGPGTRLTVL.

V is TRBV28 and J is TRBJ1-3; D unresolved. Trimming removed 6 bases from V and 0 bases from J, with 12 bases in between. The CDR3 extends over 15 amino acids. Germline-derived CDR1 and CDR2 are MDHEN and SYDVKM. The CDR3 protein is CASSLAGRSGNTIYF. CDR3 nucleotide sequence: TGTGCCAGCAGCCTCGCGGGCCGCTCTGGAAACACCATATATTTT.

The CDR3 nucleotides read TGTGCCAGCAGCTCACCGGGACAGGGGAGCACAGATACGCAGTATTTT. Its translation is CASSSPGQGSTDTQYF. The rearrangement links TRBV5-4 to TRBJ2-3; 10 nucleotides align to TRBD1. The CDR3 totals 16 residues. Trimming took 3 bases from V and 0 from J; bases not matched to a gene: 4. Per the germline V gene, CDR1 is SGHNT and CDR2 is YYREEE (reference sequence).

V gene TRBV7-2 combines with J gene TRBJ2-7; maybe TRBD2 (6 bases). The length of the CDR3 is 15 residues. Trimming pared 1 base from V and 2 bases from J, leaving 12 bases between. Germline values: CDR1 SGHTA, CDR2 FQGNSA. CDR3 coding DNA: TGTGCCAGCAGCTTAGAGGGACGCGGGACCTACGAGCAGTACTTC. Its translation: CASSLEGRGTYEQYF.

The chain is built from TRBV2 and TRBJ2-2; tentatively, D is TRBD2 (5 bases). In germline, CDR1 is SNHLY, CDR2 FYNNEI. The V and J ends lost 4 bases and 1 base respectively, with 7 bases between them. The CDR3 covers 14 residues. CDR3 residues: CASSGGQNTGELFF. The CDR3 bases are TGTGCCAGCAGTGGAGGGCAGAACACCGGGGAGCTGTTTTTT.

The rearrangement links TRBV11-3 to TRBJ1-1; D may be TRBD1 (5 bases). This CDR3 region has 16 residues. Germline V CDR1 and CDR2: SGHNT, YENEEA. V dropped 0 bases and J dropped 1 base, with 12 bases sitting between them. The CDR3 is CASSLDARQSNTEAFF. The CDR3, as DNA: TGTGCCAGCAGCTTAGATGCAAGACAGTCGAACACTGAAGCTTTCTTT.

The gene calls are TRBV5-1 and TRBJ2-2; no firm D call. V gave up 0 bases and J gave up 2 bases, with 11 bases separating them. CDR3 size: 16 residues. Looked up from germline, CDR1 is SGHRS and CDR2 is YFSETQ. The CDR3 protein is CASSLGSGFNTGELFF. The CDR3 DNA reads TGCGCCAGCAGCTTGGGGTCAGGCTTTAACACCGGGGAGCTGTTTTTT.

The CDR3 DNA is TGTGCCAGTAGGGGAGGAAACAATCAGCCCCAGCATTTT. Translation gives CASRGGNNQPQHF. The V call is TRBV28, the J call TRBJ1-5; a weak D match, TRBD1 (5 bases). Germline values: CDR1 MDHEN, CDR2 SYDVKM. This CDR3 region has 13 residues. Trimming took 9 bases from V and 3 from J, leaving 12 bases between them.

This chain uses TRBV27 with TRBJ2-1, with 11 bases aligning to TRBD2. The trim removed 5 bases at V and 12 bases at J, leaving 9 bases unmatched. The germline CDR1 and CDR2 sequences are MNHEY and SMNVEV (reference sequence). CDR3 length: 14 amino acids. The CDR3 here is CASSLGTSGKGQFF. The CDR3 region has the DNA TGTGCCAGCAGTCTAGGGACTAGCGGTAAGGGGCAGTTCTTC.

To note about this clone: One end of the junction varies from germline; a read error may be responsible. This chain joins TRBV4-3 and TRBJ1-4, with D maybe TRBD1 (5 bases). Per germline, CDR1 LGHNA and CDR2 YSLEER. The CDR3 extends over 16 amino acids. The CDR3 nucleotides read TGCGCCAGCAGCCAAGAGGGCTGGACACCTAAGGAAAAACTGTTTTTT. Amino acids: CASSQEGWTPKEKLFF.

The chain uses TRBV10-2 and TRBJ2-7, with D possibly matching TRBD1 (5 bases). The CDR3 is 15 residues long. Germline V gene sequence: CDR1 WSHSY, CDR2 SAAADI. V was trimmed by 2 bases and J by 0 bases, leaving 11 bases between them. CDR3 loop: CASSERTLSSYEQYV. The CDR3 region has the DNA TGCGCCAGCAGTGAGAGGACATTGAGCTCCTACGAGCAGTACGTC.

The rearrangement uses TRBV6-6 and TRBJ2-5; TRBD2 matches at 8 bases. Germline CDR1 is MNHNY and CDR2 is SVGAGI (reference sequence). The CDR3 covers 15 residues. Unmatched junction bases numbered 8, after V lost 6 bases and J lost 2 bases. The CDR3 sequence: CASRTSGSSQETQYF. DNA for the CDR3: TGTGCCAGCAGGACCAGCGGGAGTTCTCAAGAGACCCAGTACTTC.

CDR3 nucleotide sequence: TGTGCCAGCTCACTTAGACTAGCGGGTGCGAACACCGGGGAGCTGTTTTTT. Encoded protein: CASSLRLAGANTGELFF. The V and J genes are TRBV18 and TRBJ2-2, with TRBD2 matching over 10 bases. Per the germline V gene, CDR1 is KGHSH and CDR2 is LQKENI. This CDR3 region has 17 residues. Trimming took 4 bases from V and 0 from J; bases not matched to a gene: 5.

In nucleotides, the CDR3 is TGTGCCATCAGAAGTTCGGGGGAGGGCCGTAATGAGCAGTTCTTC. Translated: CAIRSSGEGRNEQFF. The V call is TRBV10-3, the J call TRBJ2-1; 7 bases align to TRBD2. Germline CDR1 is ENHRY and CDR2 is SYGVKD. This CDR3 region has 15 residues. V lost 6 bases and J lost 7; bases outside the gene matches: 12.